The 3 T cell receptor beta chains below come from one sample, sequenced in a study of PD-1 blockade in classical Hodgkin lymphoma. Noted time point: cycle 4 day 1 (C4D1), after 5 to 7 weeks of nivolumab. Each of the patients experienced relapse following autologous stem cell transplantation, and their brentuximab vedotin exposure differed. Sequencing used immunoSEQ multiplex PCR; TCRdb keeps in-frame clones, though not all of them. The repertoire includes 20,000 to 25,000 clones, 70% to 85% of them detected once, and 22% sits in the top ten. Sequenced material: peripheral blood mononuclear cells (PBMCs), taken before the fourth cycle of nivolumab. These receptors all come from a human donor with classical Hodgkin lymphoma.

This sequence joins TRBV6-5 and TRBJ1-2; D unclear. The length of the CDR3 is 15 residues. Germline V CDR1 and CDR2: MNHEY, SVGAGI. Deletions cut 0 bases from V and 8 bases from J, with 16 bases between. The CDR3 DNA sequence: TGTGCCAGCAGTTACTCAAGCGAGGCACTAAGGGGCTACACCTTC. Its translation: CASSYSSEALRGYTF.

This chain links TRBV5-4 with TRBJ1-1; a weak D match, TRBD1 (5 bases). Germline loops: CDR1 SGHNT, CDR2 YYREEE (reference sequence). The CDR3 runs to 11 residues. Deletions cut 4 bases from V and 7 bases from J, with 8 bases between. The CDR3, as DNA: TGTGCCAGCAGCCACGACAGTGAAGCTTTCTTT. It codes for CASSHDSEAFF. The complete variable domain, with remaining parts taken from reference TRBV5-4 and TRBJ1-1, reads ETGVTQSPTHLIKTRGQQVTLRCSSQSGHNTVSWYQQALGQGPQFIFQYYREEENGRGNFPPRFSGLQFPNYSSELNVNALELDDSALYLCASSHDSEAFFGQGTRLTVV.

V is TRBV2 and J is TRBJ2-5; 14 nucleotides line up with TRBD2. V trimming: 9 bases; J trimming: 7 bases; junction bases outside the gene matches: 10. CDR1 and CDR2 from the germline V gene are SNHLY and FYNNEI. CDR3 length: 15 amino acids. The CDR3 nucleotides are TGTGCCAGTATAATGACTAGCGGGGGGGCCGGGACCCAGTACTTC. Its protein product is CASIMTSGGAGTQYF.